The next 5 T cell receptor beta chains were all read from a single sample in a study of blood T cell repertoires in COVID-19. TCRdb's table, derived via immunoSEQ multiplex PCR, lists solely in-frame clones and lacks some. Altogether about 280,000 clones are present, approximately 91% being singletons, with the ten largest covering 0.94%. The sequenced material came from peripheral blood. The receptors originated from a woman in her 40s who had recovered from COVID-19.

The rearrangement uses TRBV28 and TRBJ2-5; 7 bases agree with TRBD2. Trimming took 7 bases from V and 1 from J; bases not matched to a gene: 6. Germline CDR1 and CDR2: MDHEN and SYDVKM. The CDR3 length is 14 residues. In nucleotides, the CDR3 is TGTGCCAGCACCGTAGCGGGCCCCCAAGAGACCCAGTACTTC. As protein: CASTVAGPQETQYF.

The genes are TRBV7-2 and TRBJ2-1; D may be TRBD2 (6 bases). V was cut by 4 bases and J by 15 bases, with 19 bases left in between. In germline, CDR1 is SGHTA, CDR2 FQGNSA. The CDR3 is made up of 13 amino acids. DNA of the CDR3: TGTGCCAGCAGCTCGGGGACTTGGGCCACCCCGTTCTTC. It yields the protein CASSSGTWATPFF.

The chain links TRBV3-1 (or the pseudogene TRBV3-2) to TRBJ1-2, with D perhaps matching TRBD1 (6 bases). The CDR3 totals 15 residues. Germline V CDR1 and CDR2: LGHDT, YNNKEL (reference sequence). Between the trimmed V and J ends, which lost 1 base and 2 bases, there was a span of 11 bases. CDR3 sequence reads: CASSQVGQPNYGYTF. CDR3 DNA: TGTGCCAGCAGCCAAGTCGGACAGCCGAACTATGGCTACACCTTC.

The rearrangement uses TRBV7-2 and TRBJ2-4, with 10 nucleotides matching TRBD2. The ends lost 5 bases at V and 11 bases at J; junction bases unmatched: 15. The CDR3 has 16 residues. The germline gives CDR1 SGHTA, CDR2 FQGNSA. DNA for the CDR3: TGTGCCAGCAGCGTGGGGCTAGCGGGAGCCGAGGCAGTTCAGTACTTC. This gives the protein CASSVGLAGAEAVQYF.

The chain uses TRBV11-3 and TRBJ2-5, with 10 bases matching TRBD2. Germline-derived CDR1 and CDR2 are SGHNT and YENEEA. J lost 5 bases, V lost 2 bases, and 5 bases had no gene match. The CDR3 is 15 amino acids. The CDR3, as DNA: TGTGCCAGCAGCTTAACTAGCGGGAAGGAGGAGACCCAGTACTTC. Encoded protein: CASSLTSGKEETQYF.